The 21 T cell receptor beta chains below were found in one sample sequenced in a study of T cell responses to AZD1222 COVID-19 vaccine. Profiling relied on immunoSEQ multiplex PCR, and the TCRdb table lists in-frame clones only, not all of them. Of about 110,000 clones in the sample, 85% to 90% were seen once. The source material was peripheral blood, sampled on day 0 of AZD1222 vaccination. The origin of the receptors is an adult in good health.

This chain connects TRBV27 to TRBJ2-5; D is unclear. This CDR3 contains 12 residues. With 4 bases removed from V and 2 bases from J, the gap between germline ends came to 5 bases. CDR1 and CDR2 (germline): MNHEY, SMNVEV (reference sequence). DNA of the CDR3: TGTGCCAGCAGTTCCACTCAAGAGACCCAGTACTTC. This codes for CASSSTQETQYF.

The chain uses TRBV11-2 and TRBJ1-1, with D unclear. CDR3 length: 17 residues. With 2 bases removed from V and 4 bases from J, the gap between germline ends came to 20 bases. In germline, CDR1 is SGHAT, CDR2 FQNNGV. The CDR3 region is CASSLSPAATLGTEAFF. The CDR3 DNA follows: TGTGCCAGCAGCTTATCCCCGGCTGCGACCCTGGGCACTGAAGCTTTCTTT.

The chain carries TRBV28 and TRBJ2-1, with 7 bases lining up with TRBD2. Germline CDR1 and CDR2: MDHEN and SYDVKM. There are 14 residues in the CDR3. Losses at the gene ends were 6 bases for V and 4 bases for J; bases not matched to a gene: 6. CDR3 in amino acids: CASSLSGVYNEQFF. The CDR3, as DNA: TGTGCCAGCAGCTTAAGCGGGGTATACAATGAGCAGTTCTTC.

The V call is TRBV14, the J call TRBJ1-2, with D unresolved. The CDR3 covers 13 residues. Per germline, CDR1 SGHDN and CDR2 FVKESK. V was pared by 2 bases and J by 6 bases, with 10 bases between. The CDR3 region has the DNA TGTGCCAGCAGCCAACACCCCACGGATGGCTACACCTTC. Translating gives CASSQHPTDGYTF.

The chain employs TRBV25-1 and TRBJ1-1, with 9 bases identical to TRBD1. The CDR3 has 15 residues. The V segment lost 5 bases and the J segment 1 base; nucleotides outside the gene matches: 5. Germline lookup yields CDR1 MGHDK and CDR2 SYGVNS. This chain's CDR3 is CASSQPGQGNTEAFF. CDR3 in DNA: TGTGCCAGCAGTCAACCGGGACAGGGGAACACTGAAGCTTTCTTT.

This chain joins TRBV6-5 and TRBJ2-1; 8 nucleotides line up with TRBD2. This CDR3 contains 15 residues. The junction had 4 bases not matched to a gene; V was cut back by 5 bases and J by 1 base. CDR1 and CDR2 (germline): MNHEY, SVGAGI. CDR3 in amino acids: CASSILAGSYNEQFF. The CDR3 nucleotides read TGTGCCAGCAGTATTTTAGCGGGATCCTACAATGAGCAGTTCTTC.

This chain uses TRBV6-2 or TRBV6-3 with TRBJ2-1, with a possible D match to TRBD1 (7 bases). CDR3 length equals 15 residues. The ends were cut back, 2 bases at V and 5 bases at J, with 13 bases in the middle. The germline V gene has CDR1 MNHEY and CDR2 SVGEGT. The CDR3 is CASSYRGTVNNEQFF. The DNA of the CDR3 is TGTGCCAGCAGTTACCGGGGGACAGTAAACAATGAGCAGTTCTTC.

V usage is TRBV28 and J usage is TRBJ2-7; D unresolved. The germline V and J ends were trimmed by 1 base and 0 bases, with 7 bases remaining between them. Germline V lookup: CDR1 MDHEN, CDR2 SYDVKM. This CDR3 contains 14 residues. DNA for the CDR3: TGTGCCAGCAGTTTATTCGGATCCTCCTACGAGCAGTACTTC. Its protein is CASSLFGSSYEQYF.

The chain couples TRBV5-4 to TRBJ2-5; 7 positions match TRBD1. The V segment lost 9 bases and the J segment 5 bases; nucleotides outside the gene matches: 7. The CDR3 length is 12 residues. Looked up from germline, CDR1 is SGHNT and CDR2 is YYREEE (reference sequence). This CDR3 reads CATLLQGETQYF. The CDR3 nucleotides read TGTGCCACACTATTACAGGGGGAGACCCAGTACTTC.

This rearrangement joins TRBV6-5 to TRBJ1-2; D might be TRBD1 (6 bases). The CDR3 consists of 12 residues. Germline values: CDR1 MNHEY, CDR2 SVGAGI. CDR3 bases: TGTGTCCTAAGGGGGGTTAACTATGGCTACACCTTC. This encodes CVLRGVNYGYTF.

The chain combines TRBV5-5 with TRBJ1-3; 8 bases are shared with TRBD1. The CDR3 has 14 amino acids. With 2 bases clipped from V and 2 bases from J, the junction kept 0 bases outside the gene matches. From germline, CDR1 is SGHKS and CDR2 YYEKEE (reference sequence). The CDR3 DNA follows: TGTGCCAGCAGCTTACAGGGGGCTGGAAACACCATATATTTT. Translated: CASSLQGAGNTIYF.

Points on this clone: Sequence at one end of the junction differs from germline and may be a read error. The chain recombines TRBV28 with TRBJ2-1, with D hard to call. Germline V gives CDR1 MDHEN, CDR2 SYDVKM. The CDR3 extends over 14 amino acids. The CDR3 nucleotides read TGTGCCAGCAGGCCGGAAAGGGCCTACTATGAGCAGTTCTTC. Translated: CASRPERAYYEQFF.

This chain connects TRBV6-5 to TRBJ1-3, with a weak D call TRBD1 (6 bases). The CDR3 is made up of 15 amino acids. Germline CDR1 and CDR2: MNHEY and SVGAGI. Trimming cost V 6 bases and J 4 bases, with 16 bases left between them. The CDR3, as DNA: TGTGCCAGCAGAAGAGGACAGACACCAGGAAACACCATATATTTT. Amino acid sequence: CASRRGQTPGNTIYF.

The chain couples TRBV6-1 to TRBJ2-1; D possibly corresponds to TRBD1 (5 bases). The V and J ends lost 1 base and 4 bases respectively, with 11 bases between them. Germline V gives CDR1 MNHNS, CDR2 SASEGT. The CDR3 length is 15 residues. The CDR3 DNA is TGTGCCAGCAGTGAAGAGGGGTTCCTTTACAATGAGCAGTTCTTC. This sequence encodes CASSEEGFLYNEQFF.

The rearrangement uses TRBV2 and TRBJ1-2; D uncertain. Trimming left V 7 bases short and J 4 bases short, with 10 bases between. Germline V lookup: CDR1 SNHLY, CDR2 FYNNEI. The CDR3 consists of 12 residues. For the CDR3, the DNA is TGTGCCAGCATGGAGGACTTCTATGGCTACACCTTC. Translated, it gives CASMEDFYGYTF.

The CDR3 DNA sequence: TGTGCCAGCAGGGGGAGATCGACTGAAGCTTTCTTT. This codes for CASRGRSTEAFF. The chain has TRBV7-8 and TRBJ1-1; no definite D call. The CDR3 has 12 amino acids. The V and J ends lost 6 bases and 5 bases respectively, with 10 bases between them. In germline, CDR1 is SGHVS, CDR2 FQNEAQ.

The chain joins TRBV5-1 to TRBJ2-3; 14 nucleotides match TRBD2. After removal of 0 bases from V and 1 base from J, the junction contained 1 base not matched to a gene. This CDR3 contains 17 residues. CDR1 and CDR2 from the germline V gene are SGHRS and YFSETQ. CDR3 amino acids: CASSLVGLAGGTDTQYF. The CDR3, as DNA: TGCGCCAGCAGCTTGGTGGGACTAGCGGGAGGCACAGATACGCAGTATTTT.

As to this clone: Other DNA sequences from this sample encode an identical CDR3 as well. The chain combines TRBV20-1 with TRBJ1-1, with D uncertain. This CDR3 is 12 amino acids long. CDR1 is DFQATT, CDR2 SNEGSKA, per germline (reference sequence). With 3 bases removed from V and 1 base from J, the gap between germline ends came to 6 bases. CDR3 sequence reads: CSASRSNTEAFF. The CDR3 DNA sequence: TGCAGTGCTAGTAGGTCGAACACTGAAGCTTTCTTT.

This clone has more than one count but fewer than ten. J is TRBJ1-6 and V is TRBV6-5; D may be TRBD1 (5 bases). CDR3 length: 14 amino acids. Germline CDR1 is MNHEY and CDR2 is SVGAGI. Trimming shortened V by 6 bases and J by 7 bases, and 13 bases separated the two germline ends. The CDR3 spells CASSDRWGNSPLHF. The CDR3 bases are TGTGCCAGCAGCGACCGATGGGGCAATTCACCCCTCCACTTT.

The rearrangement uses TRBV28 and TRBJ2-2; D is ambiguous. The CDR3 has 16 residues. Germline-derived CDR1 and CDR2 are MDHEN and SYDVKM. Trimming pared 2 bases from V and 7 bases from J, leaving 17 bases between. CDR3 bases: TGTGCCAGCAGTTTAGGAAGGGTTATTCGAGGCGGGGAGCTGTTTTTT. It translates to CASSLGRVIRGGELFF.

The chain combines TRBV10-3 with TRBJ1-4; 11 bases align to TRBD1. CDR1 is ENHRY and CDR2 is SYGVKD in the germline V gene. After removal of 4 bases from V and 6 bases from J, the junction contained 1 base not matched to a gene. The CDR3 extends over 14 amino acids. CDR3 region: CAISGGQGDEKLFF. CDR3 in DNA: TGTGCCATCAGTGGGGGACAGGGGGATGAAAAACTGTTTTTT.